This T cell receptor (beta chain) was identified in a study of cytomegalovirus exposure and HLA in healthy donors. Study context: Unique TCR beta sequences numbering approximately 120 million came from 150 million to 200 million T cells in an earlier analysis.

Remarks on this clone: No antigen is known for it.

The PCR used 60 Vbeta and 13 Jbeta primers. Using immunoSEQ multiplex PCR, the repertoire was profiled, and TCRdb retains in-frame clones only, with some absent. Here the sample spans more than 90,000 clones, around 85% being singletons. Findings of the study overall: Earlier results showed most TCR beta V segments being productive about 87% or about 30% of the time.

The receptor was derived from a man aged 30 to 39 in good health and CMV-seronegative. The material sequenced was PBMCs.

The CDR3: CASSVAGPETQYF. The DNA for the CDR3 is TGTGCCAGCAGCGTAGCTGGGCCGGAGACCCAGTACTTC. The chain links TRBV9 to TRBJ2-5; no clear D gene. Germline CDR1 reads SGDLS; CDR2 reads YYNGEE. V was pared by 0 bases and J by 5 bases, with 8 bases between. There are 13 residues in the CDR3.